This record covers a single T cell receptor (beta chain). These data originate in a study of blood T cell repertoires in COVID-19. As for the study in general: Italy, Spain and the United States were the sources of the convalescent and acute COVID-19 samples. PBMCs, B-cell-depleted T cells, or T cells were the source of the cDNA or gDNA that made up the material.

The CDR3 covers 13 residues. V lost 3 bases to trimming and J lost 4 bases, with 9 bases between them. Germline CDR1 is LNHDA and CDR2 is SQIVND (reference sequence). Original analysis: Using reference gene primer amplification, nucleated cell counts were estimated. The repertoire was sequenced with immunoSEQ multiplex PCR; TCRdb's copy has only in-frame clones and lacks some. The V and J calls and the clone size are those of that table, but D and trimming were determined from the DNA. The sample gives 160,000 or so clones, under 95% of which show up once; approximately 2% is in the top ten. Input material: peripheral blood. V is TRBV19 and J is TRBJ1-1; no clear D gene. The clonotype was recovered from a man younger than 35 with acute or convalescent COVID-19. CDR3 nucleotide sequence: TGTGCCAGTAGTATGGCGGTCGGCACTGAAGCTTTCTTT. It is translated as CASSMAVGTEAFF.